This TCR beta chain was identified during a study of Ad26.COV2.S vaccination and SARS-CoV-2 variants. Findings and limits, study-wide: Breadth of non-spike TCRs did not differ between vaccinees and placebo recipients.

Measured with immunoSEQ multiplex PCR; TCRdb has only the in-frame clones, and not every one. This repertoire shows about 350,000 clones, about 91% found once; its top ten account for 3.9%. Points on this clone: What it binds is unknown.

This CDR3 is 11 amino acids long. V was pared by 11 bases and J by 15 bases, with 20 bases between. The germline gives CDR1 ENHRY, CDR2 SYGVKD. The sample consisted of peripheral blood, taken after recovery from COVID-19. The TCR comes from a human donor who had recovered from COVID-19. The chain joins TRBV10-3 to TRBJ2-1, with D maybe TRBD1 (6 bases). CDR3 DNA: TGTGCCTCGACCCCCGGGACAAGTCTGTTCTTC. Protein sequence: CASTPGTSLFF.